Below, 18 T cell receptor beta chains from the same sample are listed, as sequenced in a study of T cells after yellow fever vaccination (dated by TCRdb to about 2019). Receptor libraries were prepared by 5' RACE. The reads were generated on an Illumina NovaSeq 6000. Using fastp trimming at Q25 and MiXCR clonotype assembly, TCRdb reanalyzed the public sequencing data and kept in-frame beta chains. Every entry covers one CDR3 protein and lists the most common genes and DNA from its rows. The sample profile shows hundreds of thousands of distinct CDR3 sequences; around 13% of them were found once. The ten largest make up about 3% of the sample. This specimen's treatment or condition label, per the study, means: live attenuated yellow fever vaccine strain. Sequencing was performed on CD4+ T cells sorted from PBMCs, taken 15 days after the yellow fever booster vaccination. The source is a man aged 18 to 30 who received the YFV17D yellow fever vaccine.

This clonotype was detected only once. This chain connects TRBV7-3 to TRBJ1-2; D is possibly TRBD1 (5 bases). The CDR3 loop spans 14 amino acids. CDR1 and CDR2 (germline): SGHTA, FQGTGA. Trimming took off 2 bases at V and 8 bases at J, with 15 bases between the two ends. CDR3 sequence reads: CASSLAGSTAGYTF. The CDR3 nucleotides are TGTGCCAGCAGCTTAGCAGGGTCGACGGCGGGCTACACCTTC.

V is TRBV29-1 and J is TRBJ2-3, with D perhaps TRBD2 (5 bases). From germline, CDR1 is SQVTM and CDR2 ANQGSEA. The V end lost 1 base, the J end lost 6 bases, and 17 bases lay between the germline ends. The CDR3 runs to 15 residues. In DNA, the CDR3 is TGCAGCGTTGAAGGCCGCGGAGGCCCCGGGGATACGCAGTATTTT. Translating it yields CSVEGRGGPGDTQYF.

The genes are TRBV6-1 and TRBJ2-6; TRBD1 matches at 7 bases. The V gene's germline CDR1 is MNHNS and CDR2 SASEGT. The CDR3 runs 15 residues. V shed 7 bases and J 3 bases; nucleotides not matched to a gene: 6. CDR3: CASKEGANGANVLTF. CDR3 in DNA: TGTGCCAGCAAAGAGGGGGCGAATGGGGCCAACGTCCTGACTTTC.

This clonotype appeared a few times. This chain's CDR3 is CASSFSQGETGELFF. The DNA of the CDR3 is TGTGCCAGCAGCTTCTCTCAGGGGGAGACCGGGGAGCTGTTTTTT. The rearrangement uses TRBV7-3 and TRBJ2-2; 7 bases align to TRBD1. This CDR3 has 15 residues. Germline V gene sequence: CDR1 SGHTA, CDR2 FQGTGA. V lost 3 bases, J lost 5 bases, and 6 bases stayed unmatched. Complete variable domain (other parts from reference TRBV7-3 and TRBJ2-2): GAGVSQTPSNKVTEKGKYVELRCDPISGHTALYWYRQSLGQGPEFLIYFQGTGAADDSGLPNDRFFAVRPEGSVSTLKIQRTERGDSAVYLCASSFSQGETGELFFGEGSRLTVL.

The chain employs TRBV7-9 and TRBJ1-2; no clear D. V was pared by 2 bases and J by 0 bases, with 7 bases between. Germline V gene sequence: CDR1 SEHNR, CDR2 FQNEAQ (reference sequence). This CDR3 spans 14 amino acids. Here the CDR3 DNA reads TGTGCCAGCAGCTTATCAGTTTCTAACTATGGCTACACCTTC. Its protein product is CASSLSVSNYGYTF.

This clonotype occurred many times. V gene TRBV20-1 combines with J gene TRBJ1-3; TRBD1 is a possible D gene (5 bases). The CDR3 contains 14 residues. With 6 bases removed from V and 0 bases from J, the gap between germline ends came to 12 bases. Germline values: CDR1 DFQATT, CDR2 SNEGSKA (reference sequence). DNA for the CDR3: TGCAGTGCCCGGGACTTCAACTCTGGAAACACCATATATTTT. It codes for CSARDFNSGNTIYF.

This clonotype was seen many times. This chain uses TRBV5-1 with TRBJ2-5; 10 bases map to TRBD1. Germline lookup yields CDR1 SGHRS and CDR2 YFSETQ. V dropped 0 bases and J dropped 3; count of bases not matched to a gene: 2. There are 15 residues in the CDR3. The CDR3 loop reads CASSLAGTGEETQYF. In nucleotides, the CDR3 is TGCGCCAGCAGCTTGGCTGGGACAGGGGAAGAGACCCAGTACTTC.

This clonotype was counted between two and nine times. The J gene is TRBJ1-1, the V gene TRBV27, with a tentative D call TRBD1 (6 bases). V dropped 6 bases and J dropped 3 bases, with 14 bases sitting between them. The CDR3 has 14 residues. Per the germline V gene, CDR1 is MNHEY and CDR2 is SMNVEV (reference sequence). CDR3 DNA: TGTGCCAGCAGCCCCCAGGGGTTTTACACTGAAGCTTTCTTT. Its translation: CASSPQGFYTEAFF.

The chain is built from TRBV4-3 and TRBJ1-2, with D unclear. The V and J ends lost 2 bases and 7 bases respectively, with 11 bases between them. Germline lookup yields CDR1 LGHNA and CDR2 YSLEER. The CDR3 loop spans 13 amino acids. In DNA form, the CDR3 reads TGCGCCAGCAGCCAAAGGAGGTTTACTGGCTACACCTTC. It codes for CASSQRRFTGYTF.

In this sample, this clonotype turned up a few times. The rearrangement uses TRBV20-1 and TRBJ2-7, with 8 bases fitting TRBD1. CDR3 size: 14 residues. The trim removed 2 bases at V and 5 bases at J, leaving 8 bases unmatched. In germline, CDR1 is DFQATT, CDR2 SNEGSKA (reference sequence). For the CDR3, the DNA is TGCAGTGCTAGACTGGGACAGGTTTTGCACGAGCAGTACTTC. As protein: CSARLGQVLHEQYF.

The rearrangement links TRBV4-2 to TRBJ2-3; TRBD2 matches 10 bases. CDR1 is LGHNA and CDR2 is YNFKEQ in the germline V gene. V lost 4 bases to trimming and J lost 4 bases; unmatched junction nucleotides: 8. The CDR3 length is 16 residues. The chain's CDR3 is CASSPIQRGGADTQYF. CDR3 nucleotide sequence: TGTGCCAGCAGCCCGATTCAGCGGGGGGGCGCAGATACGCAGTATTTT.

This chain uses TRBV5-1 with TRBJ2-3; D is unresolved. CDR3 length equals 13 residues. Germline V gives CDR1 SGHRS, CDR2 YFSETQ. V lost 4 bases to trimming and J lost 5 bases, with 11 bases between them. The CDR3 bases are TGCGCCAGCAGCCCGCAGGATGGAGATACGCAGTATTTT. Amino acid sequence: CASSPQDGDTQYF.

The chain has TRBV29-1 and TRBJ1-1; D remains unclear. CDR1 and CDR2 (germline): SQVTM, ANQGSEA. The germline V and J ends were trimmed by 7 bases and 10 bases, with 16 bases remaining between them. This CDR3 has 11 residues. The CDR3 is CSGVRGPGAFF. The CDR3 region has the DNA TGCAGCGGGGTCCGAGGCCCCGGAGCTTTCTTT.

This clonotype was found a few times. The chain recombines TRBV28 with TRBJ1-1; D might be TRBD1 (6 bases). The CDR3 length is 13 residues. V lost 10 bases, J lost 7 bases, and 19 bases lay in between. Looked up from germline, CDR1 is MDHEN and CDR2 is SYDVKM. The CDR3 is CAIGARGQDEAFF. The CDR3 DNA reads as TGTGCCATCGGGGCCAGGGGTCAGGATGAAGCTTTCTTT. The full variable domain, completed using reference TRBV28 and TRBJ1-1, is DVKVTQSSRYLVKRTGEKVFLECVQDMDHENMFWYRQDPGLGLRLIYFSYDVKMKEKGDIPEGYSVSREKKERFSLILESASTNQTSMYLCAIGARGQDEAFFGQGTRLTVV.

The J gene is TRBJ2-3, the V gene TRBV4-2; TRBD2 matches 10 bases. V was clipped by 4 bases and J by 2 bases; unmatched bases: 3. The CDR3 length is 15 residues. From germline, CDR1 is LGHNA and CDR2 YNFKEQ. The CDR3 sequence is CASSRSGGTTDTQYF. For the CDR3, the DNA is TGTGCCAGCAGCCGTAGCGGGGGGACCACAGATACGCAGTATTTT.

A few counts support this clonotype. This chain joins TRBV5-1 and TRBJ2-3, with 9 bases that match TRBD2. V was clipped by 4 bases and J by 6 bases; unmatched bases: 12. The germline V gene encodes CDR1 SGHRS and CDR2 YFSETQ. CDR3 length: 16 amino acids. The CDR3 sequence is CASSLGGGGAGDTQYF. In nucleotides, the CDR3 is TGCGCCAGCAGCCTCGGAGGCGGGGGGGCCGGGGATACGCAGTATTTT.

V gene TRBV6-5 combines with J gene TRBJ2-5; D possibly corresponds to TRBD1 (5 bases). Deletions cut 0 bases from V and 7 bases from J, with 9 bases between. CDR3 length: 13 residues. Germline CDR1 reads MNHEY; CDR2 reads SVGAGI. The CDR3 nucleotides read TGTGCCAGCAGTTACTCGTCCAGGGTGACCCAGTACTTC. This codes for CASSYSSRVTQYF.

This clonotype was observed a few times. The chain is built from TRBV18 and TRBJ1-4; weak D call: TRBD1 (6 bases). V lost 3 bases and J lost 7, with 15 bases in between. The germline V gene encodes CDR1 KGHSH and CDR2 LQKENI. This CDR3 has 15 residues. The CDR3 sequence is CASSPGGREVEKLFF. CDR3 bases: TGTGCCAGCTCACCTGGGGGCCGGGAGGTTGAAAAACTGTTTTTT.